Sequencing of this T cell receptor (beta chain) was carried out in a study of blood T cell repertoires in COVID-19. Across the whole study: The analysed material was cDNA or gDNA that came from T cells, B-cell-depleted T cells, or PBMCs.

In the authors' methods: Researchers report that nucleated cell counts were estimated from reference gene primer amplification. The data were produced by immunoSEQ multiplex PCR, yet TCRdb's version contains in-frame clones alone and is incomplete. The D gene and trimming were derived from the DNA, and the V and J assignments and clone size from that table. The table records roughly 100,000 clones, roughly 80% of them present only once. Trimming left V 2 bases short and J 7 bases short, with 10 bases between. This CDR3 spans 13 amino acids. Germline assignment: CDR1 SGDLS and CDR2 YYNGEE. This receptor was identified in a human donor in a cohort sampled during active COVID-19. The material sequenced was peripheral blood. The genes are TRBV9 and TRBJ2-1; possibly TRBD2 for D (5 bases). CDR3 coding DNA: TGTGCCAGCAGCGTTGAGGGTTGGAATGAGCAGTTCTTC. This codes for CASSVEGWNEQFF.